These T cell receptor beta chains were read from a single sample in a study of shared clonotypes between healthy human individuals. Produced via immunoSEQ multiplex PCR; TCRdb's table is partial and in-frame only. The data show 1.6 million or so clones, roughly 96% seen once. Sequences were obtained from naive CD4+ T cells sorted from blood. These receptors were obtained from a man between 25 and 39 years old in good health. Both conserved end residues are part of each CDR3. The D gene is left open where the match is weak. Size is omitted from some rows. Given values are once, few, many or a class for expanded clones.

TRBJ2-1 | TRBV10-3 | - | - | TGTGCCATCAGTGAGTCGAGAGGGGGGACCTACAATGAGCAGTTCTTC | CAISESRGGTYNEQFF
TRBJ2-7 | TRBV2 | TRBD2 | - | TGTGCCAGCAAAACGGGACTAGCGGCGTTAGAGCAGTACTTC | CASKTGLAALEQYF
TRBJ1-5 | TRBV7-2 | - | - | TGTGCCAGCAGCGTGGACAGCAATCAGCCCCAGCATTTT | CASSVDSNQPQHF
TRBJ2-3 | TRBV5-6 | - | few | TGTGCCAGCAGCTTGGCGGCAGATACGCAGTATTTT | CASSLAADTQYF
TRBJ2-1 | TRBV5-5 | TRBD2 | - | TGTGCCAGCAGCCCGGGACTAGCGGCAAACAATGAGCAGTTCTTC | CASSPGLAANNEQFF
TRBJ2-3 | TRBV11-3 | - | - | TGTGCCAGCAGCTTATACGGCACAGATACGCAGTATTTT | CASSLYGTDTQYF
TRBJ2-7 | TRBV5-5 | TRBD2 | - | TGTGCCAGCAGACCTATGAGTACTAGCGGGAGGGCGATGTATTACGAGCAGTACTTC | CASRPMSTSGRAMYYEQYF
TRBJ1-5 | TRBV7-9 | TRBD1 | once | TGTGCCAGCAGCTTAGCAGGGGGGACAGGGGTCAATCAGCCCCAGCATTTT | CASSLAGGTGVNQPQHF
TRBJ2-7 | TRBV5-1 | TRBD2 | - | TGCGCCAGCAGCTTGGTTACCTTGACTAGCGGGAGAACATCCTACGAGCAGTACTTC | CASSLVTLTSGRTSYEQYF
TRBJ2-1 | TRBV6-6 | TRBD1 | once | TGTGCCAGCAGTAGAGGTGGCCGGACAGGGAAAAGTGAGCAGTTCTTC | CASSRGGRTGKSEQFF
TRBJ1-4 | TRBV28 | TRBD1 | - | TGTGCCAGCAGTCCCTCGGACAGGGGGCGGGAAAAACTGTTTTTT | CASSPSDRGREKLFF
TRBJ1-5 | TRBV18 | - | - | TGTGCCAGCTCACCATCGGCCCGGACGGACCAGCCCCAGCATTTT | CASSPSARTDQPQHF
TRBJ1-2 | TRBV10-3 | - | - | TGTGCCATCAGTGGCAGGGACTATGGCTACACCTTC | CAISGRDYGYTF
TRBJ2-3 | TRBV29-1 | TRBD1 | - | TGCAGCGTTATGACCGGACAGGGGAGCACAGATACGCAGTATTTT | CSVMTGQGSTDTQYF
TRBJ1-2 | TRBV28 | - | once | TGTGCCAGCAGTTTGCGGGGGGTTAACTATGGCTACACCTTC | CASSLRGVNYGYTF
TRBJ2-7 | TRBV7-8 | - | - | TGTGCCAGCAGACGAGACAGCTACGAGCAGTACTTC | CASRRDSYEQYF
TRBJ2-4 | TRBV19 | - | - | TGTGCCAGTAGGATCTCCGGGGGAAGAAACATTCAGTACTTC | CASRISGGRNIQYF
TRBJ2-7 | TRBV28 | - | - | TGTGCCAGCAGTCTACGAGAAAGCTCCTACGAGCAGTACTTC | CASSLRESSYEQYF
TRBJ1-1 | TRBV9 | TRBD1 | once | TGTGCCAGCAGCTACGGACAGGGGGCTTATACTGAAGCTTTCTTT | CASSYGQGAYTEAFF
TRBJ1-1 | TRBV10-1 | - | - | TGCGCCAGCAGTGCGGGGCGTGGGGGCACTGAAGCTTTCTTT | CASSAGRGGTEAFF
TRBJ2-7 | TRBV1 | - | - | TGCACCAGCAGCCCGGGGGGCTCCTACGAGCAGTACTTC | CTSSPGGSYEQYF
TRBJ2-1 | TRBV5-1 | TRBD2 | - | TGCGCCAGCAGCTTGGGCCTAGCGGGAATCAATGAGCAGTTCTTC | CASSLGLAGINEQFF
TRBJ2-2 | TRBV18 | - | once | TGTGCCAGCTCACCGGTTACCGGGGAGCTGTTTTTT | CASSPVTGELFF
TRBJ2-1 | TRBV11-3 | TRBD1 | - | TGTGCCAGCAGCCCTGGACAGGGGAGCAATGAGCAGTTCTTC | CASSPGQGSNEQFF
TRBJ1-2 | TRBV7-9 | TRBD1 | - | TGTGCCAGCAGCTTAGCGGCAGGGGGGCCTGGCTACACCTTC | CASSLAAGGPGYTF
TRBJ2-7 | TRBV27 | - | once | TGTGCCAGCAGTTCCCTCAGGGGGGGCTACGAGCAGTACTTC | CASSSLRGGYEQYF
TRBJ2-5 | TRBV28 | - | - | TGTGCCAGCAGGGACCGGATAGTGGTGGGCGAGACCCAGTACTTC | CASRDRIVVGETQYF
TRBJ2-7 | TRBV11-2 | - | - | TGTGCCAGCAGCCGAATCGGACAGAGAGCCTACGAGCAGTACTTC | CASSRIGQRAYEQYF